This T cell receptor beta chain is from a study of brain T cells in children with intractable seizures. The CDR3 has 14 amino acids. The germline V gene has CDR1 MDHEN and CDR2 SYDVKM. The V and J ends lost 6 bases and 3 bases respectively, with 15 bases between them. Regarding this clone: Its antigen is not identified.

Clones were read by immunoSEQ multiplex PCR, and TCRdb kept only the in-frame ones, dropping some. The sample lists 5,000 or so clones, roughly 94% occurring once. The sequenced cases were selected for having the highest brain T cell transcript signatures. General study findings and limits: Absence of clones before surgery may stem from lower sequencing depth. Viral specificity was inferred only from CDR3 similarity; HCMV serostatus was unknown. Top 50 brain clonotypes included both public and private clones.

This receptor was identified in a boy under three years old with focal cortical dysplasia and intractable seizures. Sequences were derived from resected brain tissue, sampled at surgery. The chain has TRBV28 and TRBJ2-7, with D tentatively TRBD1 (6 bases). For the CDR3, the DNA is TGTGCCAGCAGATTGACAGGTGGATTCTACGAGCAGTACTTC. This translates into CASRLTGGFYEQYF.